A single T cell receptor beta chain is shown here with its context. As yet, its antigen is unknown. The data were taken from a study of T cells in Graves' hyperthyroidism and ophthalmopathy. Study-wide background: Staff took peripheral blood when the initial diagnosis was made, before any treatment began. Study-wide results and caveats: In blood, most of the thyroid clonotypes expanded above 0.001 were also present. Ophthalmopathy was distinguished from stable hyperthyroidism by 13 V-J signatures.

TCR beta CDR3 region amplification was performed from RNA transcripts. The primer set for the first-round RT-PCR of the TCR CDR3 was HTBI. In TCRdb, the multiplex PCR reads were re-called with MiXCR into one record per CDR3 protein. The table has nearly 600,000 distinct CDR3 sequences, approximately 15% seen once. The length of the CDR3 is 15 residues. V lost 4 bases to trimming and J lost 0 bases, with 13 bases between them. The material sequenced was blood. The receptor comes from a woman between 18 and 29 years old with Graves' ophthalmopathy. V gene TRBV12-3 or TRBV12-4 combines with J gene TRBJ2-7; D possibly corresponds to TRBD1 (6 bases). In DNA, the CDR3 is TGTGCCAGCAGTTCCACAGGGCCGAACTCCTACGAGCAGTACTTC. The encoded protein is CASSSTGPNSYEQYF.